These 25 T cell receptor beta chains came from one sample sequenced in a study of neurological immune-mediated disorders. Time point reported: longitudinal time-point 2. TCRdb ran MiXCR on the 5' RACE reads and lists one entry per CDR3 protein. The table lists approximately 82,000 distinct CDR3 sequences, roughly 13% of them singletons. Sequenced: PBMCs. All receptors derive from a female donor with HTLV-1-associated myelopathy (HAM/TSP).

This clonotype was seen at least ten times. The V and J genes are TRBV20-1 and TRBJ2-7; D not resolved. Germline loops: CDR1 DFQATT, CDR2 SNEGSKA (reference sequence). Trimming cost V 6 bases and J 3 bases, with 9 bases left between them. CDR3 length equals 11 residues. The CDR3 region has the DNA TGCAGTGCCAAATCGGGCTACGAGCAGTACTTC. It specifies CSAKSGYEQYF.

The sample holds many counts of this clonotype. The chain carries TRBV12-3 or TRBV12-4 and TRBJ1-2; D unresolved. Trimming removed 2 bases at V and 4 bases at J, with 5 bases between. The CDR3 length is 12 residues. CDR3 DNA sequence: TGTGCCAGCAGTTTACTGGGCTATGGCTACACCTTC. Residues: CASSLLGYGYTF.

This sequence joins TRBV5-1 and TRBJ2-7, with TRBD1 identical over 9 bases. The CDR3 length is 18 residues. V lost 7 bases, J lost 0 bases, and 17 bases stayed unmatched. Germline CDR1 is SGHRS and CDR2 is YFSETQ. CDR3 protein: CASPQTTGTGSRSYEQYF. As DNA, the CDR3 is TGCGCCAGCCCACAAACGACCGGGACAGGGAGCCGCTCCTACGAGCAGTACTTC. Variable domain in full (rest from reference TRBV5-1 and TRBJ2-7): KAGVTQTPRYLIKTRGQQVTLSCSPISGHRSVSWYQQTPGQGLQFLFEYFSETQRNKGNFPGRFSGRQFSNSRSEMNVSTLELGDSALYLCASPQTTGTGSRSYEQYFGPGTRLTVT.

This clonotype was picked up many times. The V call is TRBV5-1, the J call TRBJ2-3; 8 positions match TRBD2. CDR1 is SGHRS and CDR2 is YFSETQ in the germline V gene. The CDR3 loop spans 15 amino acids. V trimming: 5 bases; J trimming: 1 base; junction bases outside the gene matches: 6. CDR3 coding DNA: TGCGCCAGCAGGGTTAGCGGGGACCGCACAGATACGCAGTATTTT. Protein: CASRVSGDRTDTQYF.

This clonotype occurred many times. This chain connects TRBV12-3 or TRBV12-4 to TRBJ2-7; weak D call: TRBD1 (7 bases). V lost 4 bases to trimming and J lost 6 bases, with 19 bases between them. There are 15 residues in the CDR3. In DNA, the CDR3 is TGTGCCAGCAGTTCATGGTCAGGGGGGTCTCGCGAGCAGTACTTC. It is translated as CASSSWSGGSREQYF.

V and J are TRBV29-1 and TRBJ2-3, with D possibly being TRBD1 or TRBD2 (5 bases each). The germline CDR1 and CDR2 sequences are SQVTM and ANQGSEA. The V end lost 2 bases, the J end lost 5 bases, and 11 bases lay between the germline ends. The CDR3 has 13 amino acids. CDR3 residues: CSVEHGGIDTQYF. The CDR3 DNA follows: TGCAGCGTTGAACATGGGGGAATAGATACGCAGTATTTT.

This clonotype was recorded a few times. The J gene is TRBJ1-4, the V gene TRBV9; 9 bases agree with TRBD1. Germline trimming cut 1 base from V and 1 base from J; bases unmatched to any gene: 11. This CDR3 contains 19 residues. Germline CDR1 reads SGDLS; CDR2 reads YYNGEE. CDR3 sequence (DNA): TGTGCCAGCAGCGTACTCCCAATGGGACAGGGAGGAACTAATGAAAAACTGTTTTTT. It translates to CASSVLPMGQGGTNEKLFF.

This clonotype was seen many times. The chain carries TRBV5-1 and TRBJ2-7, with 9 bases lining up with TRBD1. CDR3 size: 15 residues. Unmatched junction bases numbered 5, after V lost 0 bases and J lost 4 bases. CDR1 SGHRS and CDR2 YFSETQ come from the germline V gene. The CDR3 reads CASSLEPGQGYEQYF. CDR3 nucleotides: TGCGCCAGCAGCTTGGAACCGGGACAGGGATACGAGCAGTACTTC. The full variable domain, in which reference TRBV5-1 and TRBJ2-7 provide the parts outside the CDR3, is KAGVTQTPRYLIKTRGQQVTLSCSPISGHRSVSWYQQTPGQGLQFLFEYFSETQRNKGNFPGRFSGRQFSNSRSEMNVSTLELGDSALYLCASSLEPGQGYEQYFGPGTRLTVT.

This clonotype was counted ten times or more. This chain connects TRBV6-1 to TRBJ2-3; the match to TRBD1 covers 7 bases. CDR1 and CDR2 from the germline V gene are MNHNS and SASEGT. This CDR3 has 15 amino acids. Trimming took 6 bases from V and 2 from J; bases not matched to a gene: 8. The CDR3 protein is CASRETGEDTDTQYF. The CDR3 DNA follows: TGTGCCAGCAGGGAAACAGGGGAAGACACAGATACGCAGTATTTT.

This clonotype was detected many times. The chain couples TRBV7-2 to TRBJ2-7, with TRBD1 identical over 9 bases. In germline, CDR1 is SGHTA, CDR2 FQGNSA. The CDR3 is 15 amino acids. V was clipped by 5 bases and J by 2 bases; unmatched bases: 7. This CDR3 is CASSAGTGTTYEQYF. The CDR3, as DNA: TGTGCCAGCAGCGCCGGGACAGGGACTACCTACGAGCAGTACTTC.

This clonotype has at least ten counts. The CDR3 DNA sequence: TGCGCCAGCAGCGCGGGACTAGACTGGGAGACCCAGTACTTC. Translating it yields CASSAGLDWETQYF. The J gene is TRBJ2-5, the V gene TRBV5-1; 8 bases map to TRBD2. This CDR3 comprises 14 residues. The V and J ends lost 4 bases and 5 bases, in that order; junction bases with no gene match: 7. Germline-derived CDR1 and CDR2 are SGHRS and YFSETQ.

This chain joins TRBV27 and TRBJ1-2, with D possibly matching TRBD1 (5 bases). The germline V gene encodes CDR1 MNHEY and CDR2 SMNVEV (reference sequence). This CDR3 is 17 amino acids long. Trimming removed 3 bases at V and 4 bases at J, with 21 bases between. In DNA, the CDR3 is TGTGCCAGCAGTTTTGCCGCCTATATCGGGGCGGGCTATGGCTACACCTTC. Amino acids: CASSFAAYIGAGYGYTF.

This clonotype was seen repeatedly, ten times or more. The chain has TRBV18 and TRBJ2-7; D remains unclear. The CDR3 contains 15 residues. Germline loops: CDR1 KGHSH, CDR2 LQKENI. The V gene lost 0 bases and the J gene lost 2 bases, with 11 bases spanning the gap. The CDR3 nucleotides read TGTGCCAGCTCACCACCCGGTGGTGGGACCTACGAGCAGTACTTC. Protein: CASSPPGGGTYEQYF.

This chain joins TRBV5-1 and TRBJ1-1; no firm D call. CDR1 is SGHRS, CDR2 YFSETQ, per germline. Trimming shortened V by 2 bases and J by 6 bases, and 8 bases separated the two germline ends. The CDR3 consists of 12 residues. CDR3 loop: CASSFSGAEAFF. The CDR3 region has the DNA TGCGCCAGCAGCTTTTCAGGCGCTGAAGCTTTCTTT.

Only a few counts were recorded for this clonotype. The V and J genes are TRBV19 and TRBJ2-2, with a possible D match to TRBD1 (6 bases). Looked up from germline, CDR1 is LNHDA and CDR2 is SQIVND (reference sequence). Trimming removed 4 bases at V and 1 base at J, with 10 bases between. CDR3 size: 15 residues. Here the CDR3 DNA reads TGTGCCAGTAGTACCCGGACAGAGAACACCGGGGAGCTGTTTTTT. This codes for CASSTRTENTGELFF.

Many counts were recorded for this clonotype. The chain combines TRBV10-3 with TRBJ2-3, with TRBD2 matching 10 bases. The V segment lost 6 bases and the J segment 2 bases; nucleotides outside the gene matches: 5. CDR3 size: 15 residues. Germline V gene sequence: CDR1 ENHRY, CDR2 SYGVKD. In DNA form, the CDR3 reads TGTGCCATCAGGATTAGCGGGGGGCCCACAGATACGCAGTATTTT. Residues: CAIRISGGPTDTQYF.

This clonotype was seen ten or more times. V gene TRBV7-9 combines with J gene TRBJ2-2, with D hard to call. Germline CDR1 reads SEHNR; CDR2 reads FQNEAQ (reference sequence). This CDR3 has 14 residues. The V and J ends lost 5 bases and 9 bases respectively, with 16 bases between them. The CDR3 is CASSPSDSIRELFF. DNA for the CDR3: TGTGCCAGCAGCCCCTCAGACTCAATCAGGGAGCTGTTTTTT.

The rearrangement joins TRBV5-1 to TRBJ2-5; 7 nucleotides match TRBD2. This CDR3 has 14 residues. Losses at the gene ends were 4 bases for V and 5 bases for J; bases not matched to a gene: 8. Germline V gene sequence: CDR1 SGHRS, CDR2 YFSETQ. CDR3 in amino acids: CASSTRGSGETQYF. CDR3 in DNA: TGCGCCAGCAGCACCCGAGGTAGCGGGGAGACCCAGTACTTC.

This clonotype came up many times. The rearrangement uses TRBV20-1 and TRBJ2-2, with TRBD1 identical over 7 bases. Trimming removed 6 bases from V and 0 bases from J; junction bases left unmatched: 7. The CDR3 spans 15 residues. Germline V gene sequence: CDR1 DFQATT, CDR2 SNEGSKA (reference sequence). CDR3 nucleotide sequence: TGCAGTGCAACCGCAGACAGGGCGAACACCGGGGAGCTGTTTTTT. Encoded protein: CSATADRANTGELFF.

This clonotype was seen at least ten times. This sequence joins TRBV9 and TRBJ1-1; D not resolved. Trimming stripped 3 bases from V and 6 bases from J, with 18 bases between. The CDR3 covers 15 residues. CDR1 and CDR2 (germline): SGDLS, YYNGEE. The DNA of the CDR3 is TGTGCCAGCAGCGCCGCCGGGTATTTAAACGCTGAAGCTTTCTTT. Translating gives CASSAAGYLNAEAFF.

This clonotype has a count of ten or more. V and J are TRBV9 and TRBJ1-1; D remains unclear. With 0 bases removed from V and 1 base from J, the gap between germline ends came to 4 bases. CDR3 length equals 13 residues. CDR1 is SGDLS and CDR2 is YYNGEE in the germline V gene. CDR3 coding DNA: TGTGCCAGCAGCGTAGGTACGAACACTGAAGCTTTCTTT. It yields the protein CASSVGTNTEAFF.

This clonotype was detected many times. V gene TRBV5-1 combines with J gene TRBJ2-7, with no clear D. The V gene lost 2 bases and the J gene lost 1 base, with 10 bases spanning the gap. The CDR3 has 14 residues. Germline V gene lookup returns CDR1 SGHRS and CDR2 YFSETQ. The DNA of the CDR3 is TGCGCCAGCAGCTTTCAGGTGCTGTCCTACGAGCAGTACTTC. Amino acid sequence: CASSFQVLSYEQYF.

The J gene is TRBJ2-2, the V gene TRBV20-1, with D perhaps TRBD1 (5 bases). The CDR3 length is 14 residues. Looked up from germline, CDR1 is DFQATT and CDR2 is SNEGSKA (reference sequence). V was clipped by 2 bases and J by 4 bases, with 11 bases between them. The CDR3 region is CSARCTTGTGELFF. The CDR3 DNA is TGCAGTGCTAGATGTACTACAGGCACCGGGGAGCTGTTTTTT.

This clonotype was counted many times. This sequence joins TRBV7-9 and TRBJ1-1; D may be TRBD1 (6 bases). The germline V and J ends were trimmed by 5 bases and 11 bases, with 12 bases remaining between them. Per the germline V gene, CDR1 is SEHNR and CDR2 is FQNEAQ (reference sequence). The CDR3 runs to 11 residues. The CDR3: CASSSDRRAFF. CDR3 DNA sequence: TGTGCCAGCAGCAGCGACAGGCGGGCTTTCTTT. Drawing the rest from reference TRBV7-9 and TRBJ1-1, the complete variable domain is DTGVSQNPRHKITKRGQNVTFRCDPISEHNRLYWYRQTLGQGPEFLTYFQNEAQLEKSRLLSDRFSAERPKGSFSTLEIQRTEQGDSAMYLCASSSDRRAFFGQGTRLTVV.

This clonotype was observed at least ten times. The chain links TRBV18 to TRBJ2-6; D is ambiguous. Trimming cost V 3 bases and J 1 base, with 7 bases left between them. The CDR3 contains 15 residues. Germline assignment: CDR1 KGHSH and CDR2 LQKENI. CDR3 region: CASSPMFSGANVLTF. CDR3 nucleotides: TGTGCCAGCTCACCTATGTTTTCTGGGGCCAACGTCCTGACTTTC. Using reference TRBV18 and TRBJ2-6 for the parts outside the CDR3, the full variable domain is NAGVMQNPRHLVRRRGQEARLRCSPMKGHSHVYWYRQLPEEGLKFMVYLQKENIIDESGMPKERFSAEFPKEGPSILRIQQVVRGDSAAYFCASSPMFSGANVLTFGAGSRLTVL.